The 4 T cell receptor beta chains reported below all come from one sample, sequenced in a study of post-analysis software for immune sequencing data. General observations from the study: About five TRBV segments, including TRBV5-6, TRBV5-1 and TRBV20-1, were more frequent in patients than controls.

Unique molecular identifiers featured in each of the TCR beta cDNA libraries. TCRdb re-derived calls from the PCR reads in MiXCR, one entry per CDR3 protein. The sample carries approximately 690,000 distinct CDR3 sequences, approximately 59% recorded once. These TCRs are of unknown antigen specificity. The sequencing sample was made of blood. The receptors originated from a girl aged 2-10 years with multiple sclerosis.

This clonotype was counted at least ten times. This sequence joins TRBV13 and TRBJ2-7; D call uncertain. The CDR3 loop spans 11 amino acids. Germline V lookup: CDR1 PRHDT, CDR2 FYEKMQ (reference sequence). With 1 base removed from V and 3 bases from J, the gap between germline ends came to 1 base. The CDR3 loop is CASSLVYEQYF. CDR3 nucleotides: TGTGCCAGCAGCTTAGTCTACGAGCAGTACTTC.

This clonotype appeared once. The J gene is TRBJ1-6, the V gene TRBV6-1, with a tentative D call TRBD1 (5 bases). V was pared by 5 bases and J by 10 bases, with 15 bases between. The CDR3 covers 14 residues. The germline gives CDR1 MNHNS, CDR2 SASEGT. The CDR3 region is CASSMTGVESPLHF. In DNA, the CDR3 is TGTGCCAGCAGTATGACGGGGGTGGAATCACCCCTCCACTTT.

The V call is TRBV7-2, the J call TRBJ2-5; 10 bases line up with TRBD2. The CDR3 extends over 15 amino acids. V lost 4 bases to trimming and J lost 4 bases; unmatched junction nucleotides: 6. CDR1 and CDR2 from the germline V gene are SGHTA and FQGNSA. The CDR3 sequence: CASSSGLATGETQYF. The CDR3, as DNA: TGTGCCAGCAGCTCGGGACTAGCGACTGGAGAGACCCAGTACTTC.

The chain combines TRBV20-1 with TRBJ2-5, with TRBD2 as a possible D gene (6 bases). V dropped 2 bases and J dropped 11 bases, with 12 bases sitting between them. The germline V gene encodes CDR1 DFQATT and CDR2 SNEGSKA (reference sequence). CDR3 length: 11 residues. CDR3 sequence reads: CSARLAREQYF. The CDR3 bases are TGCAGTGCTAGACTAGCTCGGGAGCAGTACTTC.